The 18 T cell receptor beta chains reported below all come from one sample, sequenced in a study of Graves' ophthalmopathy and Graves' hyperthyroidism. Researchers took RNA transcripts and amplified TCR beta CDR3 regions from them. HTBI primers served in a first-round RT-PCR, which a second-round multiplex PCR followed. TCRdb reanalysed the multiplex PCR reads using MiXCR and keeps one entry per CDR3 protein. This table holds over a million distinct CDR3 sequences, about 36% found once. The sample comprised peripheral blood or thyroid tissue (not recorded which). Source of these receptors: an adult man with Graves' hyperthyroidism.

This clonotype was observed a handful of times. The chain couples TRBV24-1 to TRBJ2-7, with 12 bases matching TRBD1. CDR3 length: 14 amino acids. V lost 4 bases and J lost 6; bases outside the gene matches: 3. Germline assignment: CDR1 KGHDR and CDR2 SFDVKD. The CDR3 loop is CATSEPGQGAEQYF. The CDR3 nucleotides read TGTGCCACCAGTGAACCGGGACAGGGGGCCGAGCAGTACTTC.

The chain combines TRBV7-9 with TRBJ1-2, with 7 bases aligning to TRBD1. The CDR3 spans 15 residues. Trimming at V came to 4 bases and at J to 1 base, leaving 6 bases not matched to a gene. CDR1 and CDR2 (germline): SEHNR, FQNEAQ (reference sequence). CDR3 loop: CASSWRDSFNYGYTF. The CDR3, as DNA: TGTGCCAGCAGCTGGCGGGACAGCTTTAACTATGGCTACACCTTC.

CDR3 residues: CSARPSGRASGANVLTF. In DNA, the CDR3 is TGCAGTGCTAGACCTAGCGGGAGGGCCTCTGGGGCCAACGTCCTGACTTTC. The rearrangement joins TRBV20-1 to TRBJ2-6, with 12 bases aligning to TRBD2. With 2 bases clipped from V and 0 bases from J, the junction kept 2 bases outside the gene matches. Germline-derived CDR1 and CDR2 are DFQATT and SNEGSKA (reference sequence). The CDR3 contains 17 residues.

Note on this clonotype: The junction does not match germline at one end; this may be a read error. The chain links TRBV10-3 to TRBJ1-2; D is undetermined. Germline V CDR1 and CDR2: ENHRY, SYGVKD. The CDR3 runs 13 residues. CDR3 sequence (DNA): TGTGCCAGCAGTGAAGTCAGGTACTATGGCTACACCTTC. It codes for CASSEVRYYGYTF.

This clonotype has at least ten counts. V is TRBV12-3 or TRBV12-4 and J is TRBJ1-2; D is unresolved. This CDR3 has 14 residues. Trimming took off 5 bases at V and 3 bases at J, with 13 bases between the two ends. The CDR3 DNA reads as TGTGCCAGCAGTCCCGGGGTTTCCGACTATGGCTACACCTTC. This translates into CASSPGVSDYGYTF.

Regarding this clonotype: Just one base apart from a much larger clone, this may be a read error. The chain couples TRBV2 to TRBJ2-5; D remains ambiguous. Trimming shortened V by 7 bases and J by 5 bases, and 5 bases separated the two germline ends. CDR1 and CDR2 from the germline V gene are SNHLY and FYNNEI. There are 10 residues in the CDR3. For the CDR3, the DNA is TGTGCCAGCAACGACGAGACCCAGTACTTC. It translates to CASNDETQYF.

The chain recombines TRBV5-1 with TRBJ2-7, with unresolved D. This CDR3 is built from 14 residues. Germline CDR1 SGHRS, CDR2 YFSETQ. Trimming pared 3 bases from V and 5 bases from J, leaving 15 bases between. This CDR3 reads CASSSGPKFDEQYF. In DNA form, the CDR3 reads TGCGCCAGCAGCTCCGGACCGAAGTTTGACGAGCAGTACTTC.

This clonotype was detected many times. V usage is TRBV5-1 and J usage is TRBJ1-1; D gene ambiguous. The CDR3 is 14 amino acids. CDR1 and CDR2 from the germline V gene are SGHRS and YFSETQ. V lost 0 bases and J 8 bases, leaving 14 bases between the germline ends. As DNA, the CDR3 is TGCGCCAGCAGCTTGGTATCGAGACGGCAGGAAGCTTTCTTT. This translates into CASSLVSRRQEAFF.

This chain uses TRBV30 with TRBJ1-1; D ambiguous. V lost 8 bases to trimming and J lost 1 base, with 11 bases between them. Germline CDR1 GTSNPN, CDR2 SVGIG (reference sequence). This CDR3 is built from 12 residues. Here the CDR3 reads CALTPGNTEAFF. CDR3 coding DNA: TGTGCCCTAACTCCAGGGAACACTGAAGCTTTCTTT.

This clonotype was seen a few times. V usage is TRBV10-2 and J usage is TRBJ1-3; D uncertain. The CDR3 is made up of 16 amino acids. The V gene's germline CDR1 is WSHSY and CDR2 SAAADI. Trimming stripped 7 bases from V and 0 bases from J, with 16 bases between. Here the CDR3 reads CASMSRGRLSGNTIYF. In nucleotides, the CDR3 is TGCGCCAGCATGTCTCGGGGTAGGCTCTCTGGAAACACCATATATTTT.

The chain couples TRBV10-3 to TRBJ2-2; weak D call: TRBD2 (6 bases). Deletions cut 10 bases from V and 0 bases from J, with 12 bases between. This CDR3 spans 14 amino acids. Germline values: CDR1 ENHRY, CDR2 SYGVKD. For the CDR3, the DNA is TGTGCCAATAGACTAGGACCGAACACCGGGGAGCTGTTTTTT. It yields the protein CANRLGPNTGELFF.

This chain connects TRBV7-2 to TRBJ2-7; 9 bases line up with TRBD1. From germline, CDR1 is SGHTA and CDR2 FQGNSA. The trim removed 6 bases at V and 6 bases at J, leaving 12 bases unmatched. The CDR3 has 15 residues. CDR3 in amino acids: CASSPTGDRATEQYF. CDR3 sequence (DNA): TGTGCCAGCAGTCCCACCGGGGACAGGGCGACCGAGCAGTACTTC.

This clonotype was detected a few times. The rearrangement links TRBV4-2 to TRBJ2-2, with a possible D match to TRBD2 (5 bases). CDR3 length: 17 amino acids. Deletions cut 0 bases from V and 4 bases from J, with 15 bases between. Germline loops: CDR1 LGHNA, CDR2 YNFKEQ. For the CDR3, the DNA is TGTGCCAGCAGCCAAGAAGTAGCTAGCACCTCCACCGGGGAGCTGTTTTTT. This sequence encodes CASSQEVASTSTGELFF.

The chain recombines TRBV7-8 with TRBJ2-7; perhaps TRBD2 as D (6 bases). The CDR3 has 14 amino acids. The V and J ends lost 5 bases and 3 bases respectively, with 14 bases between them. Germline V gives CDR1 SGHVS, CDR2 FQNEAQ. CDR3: CASSPGLLGYEQYF. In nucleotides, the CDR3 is TGTGCCAGCAGCCCGGGACTCCTGGGCTACGAGCAGTACTTC.

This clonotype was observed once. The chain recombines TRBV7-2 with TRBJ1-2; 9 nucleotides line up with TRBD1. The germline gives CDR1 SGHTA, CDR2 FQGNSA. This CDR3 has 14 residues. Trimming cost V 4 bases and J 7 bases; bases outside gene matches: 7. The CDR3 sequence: CASSSRGQGTGYTF. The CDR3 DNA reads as TGTGCCAGCAGCTCAAGGGGACAGGGAACTGGCTACACCTTC.

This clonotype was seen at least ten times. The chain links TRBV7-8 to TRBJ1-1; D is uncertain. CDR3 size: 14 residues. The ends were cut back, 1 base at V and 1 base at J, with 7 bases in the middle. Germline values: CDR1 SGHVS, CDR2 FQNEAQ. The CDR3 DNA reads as TGTGCCAGCAGCTTAGTACCCTCGAACACTGAAGCTTTCTTT. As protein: CASSLVPSNTEAFF.

The CDR3 DNA follows: TGCGCCAGCAGCCAAGACAGGGCCGGGACCTACGAGCAGTACTTC. Encoded protein: CASSQDRAGTYEQYF. The J gene is TRBJ2-7, the V gene TRBV4-3; the D call may be TRBD1 or TRBD2 (5 bases each). Per the germline V gene, CDR1 is LGHNA and CDR2 is YSLEER. The length of the CDR3 is 15 residues. The ends were cut back, 0 bases at V and 2 bases at J, with 11 bases in the middle.

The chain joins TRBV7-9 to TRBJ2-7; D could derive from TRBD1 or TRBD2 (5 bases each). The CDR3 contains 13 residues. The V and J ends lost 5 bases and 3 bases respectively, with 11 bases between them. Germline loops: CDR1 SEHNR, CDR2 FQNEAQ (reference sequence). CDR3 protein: CASSGDLIYEQYF. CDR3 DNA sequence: TGTGCCAGCAGCGGGGACCTCATCTACGAGCAGTACTTC.